Listed below are T cell receptor beta chains from one sample, sequenced in a study of blood T cell repertoires in COVID-19. Assay: immunoSEQ multiplex PCR; the TCRdb copy retains only in-frame clones and omits some. The sample consists of under 85,000 clones, 60% to 85% of them appearing once. The specimen sequenced was peripheral blood. The receptors here all came from a human donor in a cohort sampled during active COVID-19. The CDR3 runs from the conserved cysteine through the conserved F or W. Each record gives: D gene, J gene, V gene, CDR3 length, clone size, CDR3 DNA, CDR3 protein. The D gene is left open where the match is weak. Not every row has a clone size; where given, it reads once, few, many or a size class.

>-|TRBJ1-3|TRBV7-2|16|once
TGTGCCAGCAGCTTAAAAATCGATGGGCTATATAGCACCATATATTTT
CASSLKIDGLYSTIYF
>-|TRBJ1-1|TRBV7-8|15|-
TGTGCCAGCAGCTTAGTGGCGGGCGTTAACACTGAAGCTTTCTTT
CASSLVAGVNTEAFF
>-|TRBJ1-1|TRBV5-8|11|few
TGTGCCAGCAGCTTTGCCGGTGAAGCTTTCTTT
CASSFAGEAFF
>TRBD1|TRBJ1-5|TRBV4-1|16|-
TGCGCCAGCAGGGACCTCCGGACAGGGGGCGAGCAGCCCCAGCATTTT
CASRDLRTGGEQPQHF
>TRBD1|TRBJ1-2|TRBV27|15|-
TGTGCCAGCTCCGGGACAGGGGGCAAAATGTGGGGCTACACCTTC
CASSGTGGKMWGYTF
>-|TRBJ1-1|TRBV10-1|14|-
TGCGCCAGCAGTGGGGACTTCGCCCGTACTGAAGCTTTCTTT
CASSGDFARTEAFF
>-|TRBJ2-5|TRBV24-1|15|-
TGTGCCACCAGTGTCGTCGGACAGTTCCAAGAGACCCAGTACTTC
CATSVVGQFQETQYF
>-|TRBJ1-5|TRBV30|13|-
TGTGCCTGGAGTGAGAGGTTTGGTCAGCCCCAGCATTTT
CAWSERFGQPQHF
>-|TRBJ1-5|TRBV24-1|13|-
TGTGCCATCCCCGCCGGGGGAAATCAGCCCCAGCATTTT
CAIPAGGNQPQHF
>-|TRBJ1-1|TRBV2|13|-
TGTGCCACCCTACAGGAATTTAACACTGAAGCTTTCTTT
CATLQEFNTEAFF
>-|TRBJ1-5|TRBV15|16|-
TGTGCCACCAGCAGAGATCAGTCGCGGGGAGATCAGCCCCAGCATTTT
CATSRDQSRGDQPQHF
>TRBD1|TRBJ1-1|TRBV2|14|-
TGTGCCAGCAGTTCTACCGACAGGGACACTGAAGCTTTCTTT
CASSSTDRDTEAFF
>-|TRBJ1-5|TRBV6-6|13|once
TGTGCCAGCAGCAACAGGGACAATCAGCCCCAGCATTTT
CASSNRDNQPQHF
>-|TRBJ1-5|TRBV6-5|14|-
TGTGCCAGCAGCGTCGGACAGTTTAAGCAGCCCCAGCATTTT
CASSVGQFKQPQHF
>-|TRBJ1-1|TRBV5-1|14|-
TGCGCCAGCAGCGTGGGGCCGGTGAGGACTGAAGCTTTCTTT
CASSVGPVRTEAFF
>-|TRBJ1-1|TRBV6-5|14|-
TGTGCCAGCAGGAGGACAAATCGAGGCACTGAAGCTTTCTTT
CASRRTNRGTEAFF
>TRBD1|TRBJ1-2|TRBV27|17|-
TGTGCCAGCAGTTACCTCCTCGGGACAGGGGTTAACTATGGCTACACCTTC
CASSYLLGTGVNYGYTF
>-|TRBJ2-2|TRBV4-1|15|-
TGCGCCAGCAGCCAAGCAGGGTCAGCCACCGGGGAGCTGTTTTTT
CASSQAGSATGELFF
>TRBD1|TRBJ2-7|TRBV5-4|15|-
TGTGCCAGCAGCTTGGGGGACAGGAGCTTTTACGAGCAGTACTTC
CASSLGDRSFYEQYF
>TRBD1|TRBJ2-7|TRBV11-2|16|-
TGTGCCAGCAGCTCACCCCCCGGGACAGGGCCTGTTAGGCAGTACTTC
CASSSPPGTGPVRQYF
>-|TRBJ2-3|TRBV29-1|13|once
TGCAGCGTTGACGGGAAAAGCACAGATACGCAGTATTTT
CSVDGKSTDTQYF
>-|TRBJ1-2|TRBV5-1|13|-
TGCGCCAGCAGCTTGGGCTTACAGGGCGGCTACACCTTC
CASSLGLQGGYTF
>TRBD1|TRBJ2-7|TRBV5-4|17|-
TGTGCCAGCAGCTCCGGGACAGACCCTTCTGCGATGTACGAGCAGTACTTC
CASSSGTDPSAMYEQYF
>-|TRBJ2-3|TRBV6-5|13|few
TGTGCCAGCACGGAGGGGTTCACAGATACGCAGTATTTT
CASTEGFTDTQYF
>-|TRBJ2-5|TRBV4-3|15|few
TGCGCCAGCAGCCAACACGGGGAACCGGGTGAGACCCAGTACTTC
CASSQHGEPGETQYF
>TRBD1|TRBJ2-3|TRBV5-1|19|-
TGCGCCAGCAGCTTCCTGGGTCCGGGACAGGTACCTAGCACAGATACGCAGTATTTT
CASSFLGPGQVPSTDTQYF
>TRBD2|TRBJ2-5|TRBV5-1|13|few
TGCGCCAGCAGTAGCGGGGACCAAGAGACCCAGTACTTC
CASSSGDQETQYF
>TRBD1|TRBJ1-2|TRBV5-1|15|-
TGCGCCAGCAGCACAGGACAGGGGGCGGGCTATGGCTACACCTTC
CASSTGQGAGYGYTF
>TRBD1|TRBJ1-2|TRBV9|13|once
TGTGCCAGCAGCCCCGGGACAGGGGTTGGCTACACCTTC
CASSPGTGVGYTF
>-|TRBJ2-7|TRBV5-1|14|-
TGCGCCAGCAGCCAACAGGGTCGGGCTTACGAGCAGTACTTC
CASSQQGRAYEQYF
>TRBD1|TRBJ1-5|TRBV19|16|-
TGTGCCAGTAGTAAAGTCGGGACAGGGAATGATCAGCCCCAGCATTTT
CASSKVGTGNDQPQHF
>TRBD1|TRBJ1-1|TRBV18|16|-
TGTGCCAGCTCCGGGACAGGGGCAGGGGGAGGAACTGAAGCTTTCTTT
CASSGTGAGGGTEAFF
>TRBD1|TRBJ1-6|TRBV9|15|few
TGTGCCAGCAGCGTAGCTGGGACAGGGGTCTCACCCCTCCACTTT
CASSVAGTGVSPLHF
>TRBD1|TRBJ2-3|TRBV29-1|15|once
TGCAGCGTTACCCCGGGACAGGGGGCACAAGATACGCAGTATTTT
CSVTPGQGAQDTQYF
>-|TRBJ1-2|TRBV12-3/TRBV12-4|11|-
TGTGCCAGCAGTTTAGGACAAGGCTACACCTTC
CASSLGQGYTF
>-|TRBJ1-2|TRBV19|15|-
TGTGCCAGTAGCTTACAGGTGGGCCCCGGTCGTGGCTACACCTTC
CASSLQVGPGRGYTF
>-|TRBJ2-3|TRBV9|15|few
TGTGCCAGCAGCCCCCTCCCCCCTGGCACAGATACGCAGTATTTT
CASSPLPPGTDTQYF
>TRBD1|TRBJ1-5|TRBV28|15|-
TGTGCCAGCACGTTTTCCGGGACAGGCAATCAGCCCCAGCATTTT
CASTFSGTGNQPQHF
>TRBD1|TRBJ2-4|TRBV5-6|15|-
TGTGCCAGCAGCTCGCCGAAGGGGGCTAACAACATTCAGTACTTC
CASSSPKGANNIQYF
>TRBD1|TRBJ1-4|TRBV18|16|-
TGTGCCAGCTCAGTACAGGGGGCGCAAACTAATGAAAAACTGTTTTTT
CASSVQGAQTNEKLFF
>-|TRBJ1-3|TRBV7-9|15|-
TGTGCCAGCAGCCCTTACCGGGACACTGGAAACACCATATATTTT
CASSPYRDTGNTIYF